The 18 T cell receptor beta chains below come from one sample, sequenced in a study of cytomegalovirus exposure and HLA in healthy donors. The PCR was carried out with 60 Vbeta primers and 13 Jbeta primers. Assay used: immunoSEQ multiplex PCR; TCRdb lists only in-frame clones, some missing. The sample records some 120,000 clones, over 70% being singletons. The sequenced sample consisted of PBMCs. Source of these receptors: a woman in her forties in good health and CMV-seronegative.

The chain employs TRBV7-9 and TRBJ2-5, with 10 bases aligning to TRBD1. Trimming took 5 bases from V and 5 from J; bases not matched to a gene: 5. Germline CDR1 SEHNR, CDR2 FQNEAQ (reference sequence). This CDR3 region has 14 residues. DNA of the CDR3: TGTGCCAGCAGCCCGGGACAGGGGCTGGAGACCCAGTACTTC. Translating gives CASSPGQGLETQYF.

In DNA form, the CDR3 reads TGTGCCAGCAGTAGGCGGGACAACCCAGGGGGTGAAAAACTGTTTTTT. It specifies CASSRRDNPGGEKLFF. The rearrangement joins TRBV2 to TRBJ1-4; 7 bases agree with TRBD1. Germline assignment: CDR1 SNHLY and CDR2 FYNNEI. CDR3 size: 16 residues. Trimming at V came to 5 bases and at J to 7 bases, leaving 13 bases not matched to a gene.

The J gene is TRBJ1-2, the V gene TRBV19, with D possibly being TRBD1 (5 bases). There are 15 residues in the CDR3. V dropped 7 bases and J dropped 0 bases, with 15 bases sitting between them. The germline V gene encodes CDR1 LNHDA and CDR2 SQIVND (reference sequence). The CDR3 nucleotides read TGTGCCAGTACGACGGGGGGTCAAGCTAACTATGGCTACACCTTC. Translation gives CASTTGGQANYGYTF.

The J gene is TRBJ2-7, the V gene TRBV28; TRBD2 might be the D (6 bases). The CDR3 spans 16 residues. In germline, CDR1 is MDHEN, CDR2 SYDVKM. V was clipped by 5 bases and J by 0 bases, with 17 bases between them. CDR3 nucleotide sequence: TGTGCCAGCAGTCTGGGCGGCGGGAAAGTCTCCTACGAGCAGTACTTC. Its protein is CASSLGGGKVSYEQYF.

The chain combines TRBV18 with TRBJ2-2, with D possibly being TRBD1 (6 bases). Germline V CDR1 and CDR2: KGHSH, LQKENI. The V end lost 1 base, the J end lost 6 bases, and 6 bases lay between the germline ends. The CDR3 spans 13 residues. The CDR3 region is CASSPQGAGELFF. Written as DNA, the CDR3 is TGTGCCAGCTCACCACAGGGGGCCGGGGAGCTGTTTTTT.

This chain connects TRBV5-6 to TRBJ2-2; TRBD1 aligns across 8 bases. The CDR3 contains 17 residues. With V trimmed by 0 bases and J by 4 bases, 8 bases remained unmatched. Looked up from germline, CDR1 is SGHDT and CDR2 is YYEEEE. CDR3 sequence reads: CASSLAKDRVGTGELFF. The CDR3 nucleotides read TGTGCCAGCAGCTTGGCTAAGGACAGGGTGGGCACCGGGGAGCTGTTTTTT.

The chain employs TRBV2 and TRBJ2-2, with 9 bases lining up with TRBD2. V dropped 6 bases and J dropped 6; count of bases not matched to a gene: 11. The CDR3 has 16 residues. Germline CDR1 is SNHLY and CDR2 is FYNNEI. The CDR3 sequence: CASRRGSGRYAGELFF. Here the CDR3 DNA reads TGTGCCAGCAGGCGAGGTAGCGGGAGATACGCCGGGGAGCTGTTTTTT.

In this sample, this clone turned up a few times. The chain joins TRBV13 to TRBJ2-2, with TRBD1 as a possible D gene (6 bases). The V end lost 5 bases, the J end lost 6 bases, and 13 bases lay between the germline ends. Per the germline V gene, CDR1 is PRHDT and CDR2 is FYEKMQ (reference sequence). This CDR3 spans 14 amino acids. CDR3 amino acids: CASSNHRDPGELFF. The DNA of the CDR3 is TGTGCCAGCAGCAATCACAGGGACCCCGGGGAGCTGTTTTTT.

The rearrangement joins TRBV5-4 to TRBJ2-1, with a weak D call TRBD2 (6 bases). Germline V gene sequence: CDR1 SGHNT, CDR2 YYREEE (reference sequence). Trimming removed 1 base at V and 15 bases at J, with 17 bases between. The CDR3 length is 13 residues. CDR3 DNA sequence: TGTGCCAGCAGCTTGCGCCCACGGGAGAATCGGTTCTTC. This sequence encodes CASSLRPRENRFF.

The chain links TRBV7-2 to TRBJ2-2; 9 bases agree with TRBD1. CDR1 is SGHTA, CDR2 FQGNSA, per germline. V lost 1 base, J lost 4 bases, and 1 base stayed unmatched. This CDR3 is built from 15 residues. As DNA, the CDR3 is TGTGCCAGCAGCTTAGTACAGGGGGCCACCGGGGAGCTGTTTTTT. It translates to CASSLVQGATGELFF.

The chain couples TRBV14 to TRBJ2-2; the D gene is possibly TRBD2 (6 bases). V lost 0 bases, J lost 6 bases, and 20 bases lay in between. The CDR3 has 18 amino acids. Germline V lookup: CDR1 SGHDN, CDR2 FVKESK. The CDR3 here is CASSQDDLLARGPGELFF. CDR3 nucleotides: TGTGCCAGCAGCCAAGATGACCTCCTAGCGCGAGGCCCCGGGGAGCTGTTTTTT.

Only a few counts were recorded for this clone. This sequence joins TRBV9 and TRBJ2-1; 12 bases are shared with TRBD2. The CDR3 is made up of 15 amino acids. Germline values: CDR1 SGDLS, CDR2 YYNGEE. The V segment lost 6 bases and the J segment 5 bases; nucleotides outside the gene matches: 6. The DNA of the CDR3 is TGTGCCAGCACCCCCCTAGCGGGAGGGCACAATGAGCAGTTCTTC. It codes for CASTPLAGGHNEQFF. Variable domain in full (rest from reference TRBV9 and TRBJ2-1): DSGVTQTPKHLITATGQRVTLRCSPRSGDLSVYWYQQSLDQGLQFLIQYYNGEERAKGNILERFSAQQFPDLHSELNLSSLELGDSALYFCASTPLAGGHNEQFFGPGTRLTVL.

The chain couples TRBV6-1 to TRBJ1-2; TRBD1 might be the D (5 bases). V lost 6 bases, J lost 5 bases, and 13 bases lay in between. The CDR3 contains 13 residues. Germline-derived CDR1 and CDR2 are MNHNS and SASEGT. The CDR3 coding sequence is TGTGCCAGCAGGGTTGACAGTACGTATGGCTACACCTTC. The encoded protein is CASRVDSTYGYTF.

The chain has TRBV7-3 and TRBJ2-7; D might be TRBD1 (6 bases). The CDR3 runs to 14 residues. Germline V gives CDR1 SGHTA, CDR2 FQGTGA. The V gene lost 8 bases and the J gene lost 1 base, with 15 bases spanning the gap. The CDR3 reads CASSDQGGSYEQYF. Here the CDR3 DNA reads TGTGCCAGCTCCGACCAAGGGGGATCCTACGAGCAGTACTTC.

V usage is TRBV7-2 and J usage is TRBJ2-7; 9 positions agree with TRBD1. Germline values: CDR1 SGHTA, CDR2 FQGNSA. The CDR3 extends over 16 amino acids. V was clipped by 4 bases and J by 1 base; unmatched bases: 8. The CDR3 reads CASSSTGTGSSYEQYF. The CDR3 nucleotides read TGTGCCAGCAGCTCGACCGGGACAGGGTCGTCCTACGAGCAGTACTTC.

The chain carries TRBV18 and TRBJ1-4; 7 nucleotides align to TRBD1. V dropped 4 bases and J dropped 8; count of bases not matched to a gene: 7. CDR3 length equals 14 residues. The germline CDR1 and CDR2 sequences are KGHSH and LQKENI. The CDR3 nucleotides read TGTGCCAGCTCACAGGGGGCGACTGGAGAAAAACTGTTTTTT. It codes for CASSQGATGEKLFF.

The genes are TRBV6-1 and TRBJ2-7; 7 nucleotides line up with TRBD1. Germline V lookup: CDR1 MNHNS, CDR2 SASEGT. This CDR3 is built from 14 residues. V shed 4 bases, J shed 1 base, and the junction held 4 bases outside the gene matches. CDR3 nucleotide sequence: TGTGCCAGCAGTGGACAGGGTATATCCTACGAGCAGTACTTC. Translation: CASSGQGISYEQYF.

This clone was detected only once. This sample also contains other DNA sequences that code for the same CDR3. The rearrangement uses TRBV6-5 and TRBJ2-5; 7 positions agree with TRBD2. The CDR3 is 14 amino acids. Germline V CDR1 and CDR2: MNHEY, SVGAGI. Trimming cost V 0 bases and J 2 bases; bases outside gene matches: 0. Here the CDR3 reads CASSYSAGQETQYF. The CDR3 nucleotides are TGTGCCAGCAGTTACTCAGCGGGACAAGAGACCCAGTACTTC.